These 2 T cell receptor beta chains were sequenced from one sample in a study of blood T cell repertoires in COVID-19. TCRdb keeps only in-frame clones here, not all; method: immunoSEQ multiplex PCR. Among around 97,000 clones listed, about 80% were seen once. The sample comprised peripheral blood. The origin of the receptors is a man between 70 and 80 years old with acute or convalescent COVID-19.

The chain is built from TRBV5-1 and TRBJ1-1; 10 positions agree with TRBD1. Germline-derived CDR1 and CDR2 are SGHRS and YFSETQ. Trimming removed 0 bases from V and 5 bases from J; junction bases left unmatched: 7. The CDR3 extends over 16 amino acids. The CDR3 sequence: CASSLEPRTGGTEAFF. The CDR3 nucleotides are TGCGCCAGCAGCTTGGAACCTAGGACAGGGGGAACTGAAGCTTTCTTT.

The chain employs TRBV28 and TRBJ1-2; D uncertain. The germline V gene has CDR1 MDHEN and CDR2 SYDVKM. Trimming removed 4 bases at V and 8 bases at J, with 23 bases between. The CDR3 has 16 amino acids. This chain's CDR3 is CASSSQNQRHMSGYTF. The CDR3 nucleotides read TGTGCCAGCAGTTCCCAAAATCAACGACATATGTCGGGCTACACCTTC.